Below, one T cell receptor beta chain is given with its context. Its antigen is still unknown. CDR1 MNHEY and CDR2 SVGAGI come from the germline V gene. The junction had 7 bases not matched to a gene; V was cut back by 4 bases and J by 4 bases. The CDR3 is 16 amino acids. Assay: immunoSEQ multiplex PCR; the TCRdb copy retains only in-frame clones and omits some. Seen here are about 33,000 clones, 75% to 90% observed once, and the top ten hold around 4.3%. This sample is drawn from a study of T cells in localized non-small cell lung cancer. The study's findings and limits: Paired adjacent lung recovered a median approximately 57 of the top 100 tumor clones.

Specimen: peripheral blood, collected before any cancer treatment. This TCR came from a man aged 40 to 70 with stage I lung adenocarcinoma. This chain uses TRBV6-5 with TRBJ1-4; TRBD1 matches at 9 bases. This CDR3 reads CASSFSYRGRNEKLFF. DNA for the CDR3: TGTGCCAGCAGTTTCTCTTACAGGGGGCGTAATGAAAAACTGTTTTTT.